This T cell receptor (beta chain) was captured in a study of blood T cell repertoires in COVID-19. In germline, CDR1 is MGHDK, CDR2 SYGVNS. CDR3 length equals 12 residues. V was pared by 5 bases and J by 5 bases, with 6 bases between. The assay was immunoSEQ multiplex PCR, and TCRdb's table has in-frame clones only and misses some. Counted here are hundreds of thousands of clones, approximately 80% occurring once; the ten biggest clones make up 7.5%. Source material: peripheral blood. This receptor was identified in an elderly woman with COVID-19, enrolled during active disease. The V call is TRBV25-1, the J call TRBJ1-4; D gene unclear. DNA of the CDR3: TGTGCCAGCAGTTCGCAGAATGAAAAACTGTTTTTT. Its protein is CASSSQNEKLFF. The variable domain in full, with the rest retrieved from reference TRBV25-1 and TRBJ1-4, is EADIYQTPRYLVIGTGKKITLECSQTMGHDKMYWYQQDPGMELHLIHYSYGVNSTEKGDLSSESTVSRIRTEHFPLTLESARPSHTSQYLCASSSQNEKLFFGSGTQLSVL.